This is a list of T cell receptor beta chains from one sample in a study of blood T cell repertoires in COVID-19. Method: immunoSEQ multiplex PCR; TCRdb's copy keeps in-frame clones and lacks some. In the table there are approximately 180,000 clones, approximately 89% of which are singletons. The source material was PBMCs or T cells enriched from blood (not recorded which). Every receptor here comes from a woman aged 40-49 years with acute COVID-19. The CDR3 runs from the conserved cysteine through the conserved F or W. Each record gives: CDR3 DNA, CDR3 protein, clone size, D gene, J gene, V gene. A D gene is named only where the DNA matches it firmly. Not all rows give a size; the values are once, few, many and, for expanded clones, a class.

TGTGCCAGCAGCTTGGTCGGGACTAGTCTCGAGCAGTACTTC CASSLVGTSLEQYF - TRBD2 TRBJ2-7 TRBV5-5
TGTGCCAGCAGTCCGAGGGACAGGACCTACGAGCAGTACTTC CASSPRDRTYEQYF - TRBD1 TRBJ2-7 TRBV28
TGTGCCAGCAGGCAACAGGGGGCGGGAAACACCATATATTTT CASRQQGAGNTIYF - TRBD1 TRBJ1-3 TRBV11-2
TGTGCCAGCTCACCACCGGGACTAGCGGGGACCAATGAGCAGTTCTTC CASSPPGLAGTNEQFF - TRBD2 TRBJ2-1 TRBV18
TGTGCCAGCAGCTTCGGGGGGCGAAGCAATCAGCCCCAGCATTTT CASSFGGRSNQPQHF - - TRBJ1-5 TRBV7-9
TGCGCCAGCAGCCAAGAGATTTTGACAGGGGACTATGGCTACACCTTC CASSQEILTGDYGYTF - TRBD1 TRBJ1-2 TRBV4-3
TGTGCCTGGAACCTCGACAGGAACATTAATGAAAAACTGTTTTTT CAWNLDRNINEKLFF - - TRBJ1-4 TRBV30
TGTGCCAGCAGTTATATGCGGGAGGGGGAGACCCAGTACTTC CASSYMREGETQYF - TRBD2 TRBJ2-5 TRBV6-6
TGTGCTAGTGGTTTGATCAATGGACAGACCACCGGGGAGCTGTTTTTT CASGLINGQTTGELFF - - TRBJ2-2 TRBV12-5
TGTGCCAGCAGCAAGCCAGGATCCTATAATTCACCCCTCCACTTT CASSKPGSYNSPLHF - - TRBJ1-6 TRBV7-8
TGTGCCAGCAGCTTTGGGGGGGACTATGGCTACACCTTC CASSFGGDYGYTF - - TRBJ1-2 TRBV13
TGTGCCAGCAGAATGACAGGGGACGATCAGCCCCAGCATTTT CASRMTGDDQPQHF - TRBD1 TRBJ1-5 TRBV28
TGTGCCAGCAGCTCGGCAGGGCGAACTGAAGCTTTCTTT CASSSAGRTEAFF - - TRBJ1-1 TRBV3-1/TRBV3-2
TGTGCCAGCTCGGGTGGCGCGGACAGGGGGCCCAATGAAAAACTGTTTTTT CASSGGADRGPNEKLFF - TRBD1 TRBJ1-4 TRBV2
TGCGCCAGCAGCGCGCCGGGGAATGAAAAACTGTTTTTT CASSAPGNEKLFF - - TRBJ1-4 TRBV5-1
TGTGCCAGCAGGTCACAGGGGAATCAGCCCCAGCATTTT CASRSQGNQPQHF - TRBD1 TRBJ1-5 TRBV28
TGTGCCAGCTCACCGGTGACAGGGCACGAGCAGTACTTC CASSPVTGHEQYF - TRBD1 TRBJ2-7 TRBV18
TGTGCCAGCCGTGACTGGAGGTATTCACCCCTCCACTTT CASRDWRYSPLHF - - TRBJ1-6 TRBV6-6
TGTGCCTGGAGTGGCGGGAGCAATCAGCCCCAGCATTTT CAWSGGSNQPQHF - - TRBJ1-5 TRBV30
TGTGCCAGCAGCTTAGACTACACCCCATATTCCTACGAGCAGTACTTC CASSLDYTPYSYEQYF - - TRBJ2-7 TRBV7-9
TGTGCCAGCAGCTTATCTTCTAGAGCAGATACGCAGTATTTT CASSLSSRADTQYF - - TRBJ2-3 TRBV7-3
TGTGCCTGGAGTGTAACAACAGATACGCAGTATTTT CAWSVTTDTQYF once - TRBJ2-3 TRBV30
TGTGCCAGCAGTGAAGCCGAGGAAAACGAGCAGTACTTC CASSEAEENEQYF few - TRBJ2-7 TRBV6-1
TGTGCCAGCGGGAGTAGCTCCTACAATGAGCAGTTCTTC CASGSSSYNEQFF - - TRBJ2-1 TRBV2
TGTGCCAGCAGTTTAACGGGGACAGGGTTCTCCTACGAGCAGTACTTC CASSLTGTGFSYEQYF - TRBD1 TRBJ2-7 TRBV28
TGTGCCAGCAGCCAACGGCCGGGAGCCTTAAGCACAGATACGCAGTATTTT CASSQRPGALSTDTQYF - - TRBJ2-3 TRBV7-7
TGTGCCAGCAGCAAAAAGCCAAGGTTGAGACGGAGAAATCAGCCCCAGCATTTT CASSKKPRLRRRNQPQHF - - TRBJ1-5 TRBV21-1
TGTGCCAGCAGCTTAAGGGGACCCGGGGGGGCCTCCAATGAGCAGTTCTTC CASSLRGPGGASNEQFF - TRBD2 TRBJ2-1 TRBV7-6
TGCGCCAGCAGCTTGGAATCTAGCGGGAGGATGGCAGATACGCAGTATTTT CASSLESSGRMADTQYF once TRBD2 TRBJ2-3 TRBV5-1
TGTGCCAGCAGCCGGACAGGGATCCTGAACACTGAAGCTTTCTTT CASSRTGILNTEAFF - TRBD1 TRBJ1-1 TRBV9
TGTGCCAGCAGTACCCCGGGACATACTGAAGCTTTCTTT CASSTPGHTEAFF - - TRBJ1-1 TRBV12-3/TRBV12-4
TGTGCCAGCAGTTACTCGATTAGCGGGACCGGGGAGCTGTTTTTT CASSYSISGTGELFF - TRBD2 TRBJ2-2 TRBV6-5
TGTGCCAGCAGCCCTGGGTTTGGGGGGGCGTTTGATAGGACTGAAGCTTTCTTT CASSPGFGGAFDRTEAFF - - TRBJ1-1 TRBV5-6
TGTGCCAGCAGACAGGGACCCGAAGGCGGGGAGCTGTTTTTT CASRQGPEGGELFF - - TRBJ2-2 TRBV7-3
TGTGCCAGCAGCCCCTTGGGGGGAGGTATGAACACTGAAGCTTTCTTT CASSPLGGGMNTEAFF once - TRBJ1-1 TRBV5-4
TGTGCCAGCAGTGAATCGCCAGGGGGCTACCAAGAGACCCAGTACTTC CASSESPGGYQETQYF - TRBD1 TRBJ2-5 TRBV6-1
TGTGCCAGCAGTTTCGACTCTTACGAGCAGTACTTC CASSFDSYEQYF - - TRBJ2-7 TRBV6-2/TRBV6-3
TGTGCCACCAGTGACTTGCCGCGCGGTTTACCTAACGAGCAGTACTTC CATSDLPRGLPNEQYF - - TRBJ2-7 TRBV24-1
TGTGCCTGGAGTGGCAGGTTATCCTATAATTCACCCCTCCACTTT CAWSGRLSYNSPLHF - - TRBJ1-6 TRBV30
TGTGCCAGCAGCTTATTATTGGGACAGGGGGCGGTCGGGGAGCTGTTTTTT CASSLLLGQGAVGELFF - TRBD1 TRBJ2-2 TRBV7-2
TGTGCCAGCAGCGTTTATCCTAGCGGGACCTCCTCTGGGGCCAACGTCCTGACTTTC CASSVYPSGTSSGANVLTF - TRBD2 TRBJ2-6 TRBV9
TGTGCCAGCAGTTTGCGGCAGGGATACACAGATACGCAGTATTTT CASSLRQGYTDTQYF - - TRBJ2-3 TRBV27
TGTGCCAGCAGTGACCCGGGACAGGGAGACTATGGCTACACCTTC CASSDPGQGDYGYTF few TRBD1 TRBJ1-2 TRBV6-1
TGTGCCAGCAAACGACAGGGAAACTACGAGCAGTACTTC CASKRQGNYEQYF - TRBD1 TRBJ2-7 TRBV28
TGCGCCAGCAGCCAGGAGACAGGGCCCTCAACTAATGAAAAACTGTTTTTT CASSQETGPSTNEKLFF - TRBD1 TRBJ1-4 TRBV4-3
TGTGCCAGCTCATCGGACGGGACAGGGATCGACGAGCAGTACTTC CASSSDGTGIDEQYF - TRBD1 TRBJ2-7 TRBV2
TGTGCCAGCAGCGAGGGGGGAGGGGTCTACAATGAGCAGTTCTTC CASSEGGGVYNEQFF - - TRBJ2-1 TRBV7-2
TGTGCCAGCAGCTTAACACAGGGGAGGACTGAAGCTTTCTTT CASSLTQGRTEAFF - TRBD1 TRBJ1-1 TRBV7-2
TGTGCCAGCAGCCAGGAGTCACCAGATACGCAGTATTTT CASSQESPDTQYF few - TRBJ2-3 TRBV4-2